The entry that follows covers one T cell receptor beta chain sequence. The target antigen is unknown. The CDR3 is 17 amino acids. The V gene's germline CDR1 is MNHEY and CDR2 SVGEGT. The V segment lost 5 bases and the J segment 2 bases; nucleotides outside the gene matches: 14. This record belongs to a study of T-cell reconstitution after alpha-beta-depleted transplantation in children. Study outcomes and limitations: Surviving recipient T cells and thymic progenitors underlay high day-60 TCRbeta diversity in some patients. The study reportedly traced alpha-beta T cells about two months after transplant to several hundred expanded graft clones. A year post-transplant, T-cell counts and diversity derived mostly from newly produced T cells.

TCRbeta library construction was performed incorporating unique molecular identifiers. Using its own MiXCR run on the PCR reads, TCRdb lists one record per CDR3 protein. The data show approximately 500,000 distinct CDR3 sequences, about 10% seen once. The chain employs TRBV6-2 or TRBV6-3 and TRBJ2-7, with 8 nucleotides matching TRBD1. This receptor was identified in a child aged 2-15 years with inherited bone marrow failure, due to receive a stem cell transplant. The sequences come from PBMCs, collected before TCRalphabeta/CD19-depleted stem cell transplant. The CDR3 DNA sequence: TGTGCCAGCAGTACGCCGGGGGACAGGTGGAGCGCCTACGAGCAGTACTTC. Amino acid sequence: CASSTPGDRWSAYEQYF.